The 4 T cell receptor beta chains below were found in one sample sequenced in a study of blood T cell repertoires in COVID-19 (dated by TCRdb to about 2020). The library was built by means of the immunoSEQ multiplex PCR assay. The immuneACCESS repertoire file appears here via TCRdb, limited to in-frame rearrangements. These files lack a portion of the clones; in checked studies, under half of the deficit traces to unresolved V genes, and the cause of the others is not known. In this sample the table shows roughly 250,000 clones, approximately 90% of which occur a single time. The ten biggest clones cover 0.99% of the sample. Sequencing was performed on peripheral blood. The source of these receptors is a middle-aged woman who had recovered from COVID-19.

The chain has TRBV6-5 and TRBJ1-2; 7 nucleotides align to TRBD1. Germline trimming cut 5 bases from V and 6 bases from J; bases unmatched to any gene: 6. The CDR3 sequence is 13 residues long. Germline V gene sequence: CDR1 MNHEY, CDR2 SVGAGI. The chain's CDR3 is CASSLPRGDGYTF. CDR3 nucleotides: TGTGCCAGCAGTCTACCCAGGGGGGATGGCTACACCTTC.

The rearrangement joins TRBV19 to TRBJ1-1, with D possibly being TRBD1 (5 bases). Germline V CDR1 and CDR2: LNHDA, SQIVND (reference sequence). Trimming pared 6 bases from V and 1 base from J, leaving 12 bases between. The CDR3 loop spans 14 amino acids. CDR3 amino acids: CASSHRGGNTEAFF. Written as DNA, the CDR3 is TGTGCCAGTAGCCACCGGGGGGGGAACACTGAAGCTTTCTTT.

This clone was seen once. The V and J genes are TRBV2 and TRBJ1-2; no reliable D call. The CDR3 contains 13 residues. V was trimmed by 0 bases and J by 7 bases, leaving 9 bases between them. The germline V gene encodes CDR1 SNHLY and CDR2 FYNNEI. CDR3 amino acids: CASSEALGSGYTF. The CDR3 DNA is TGTGCCAGCAGTGAAGCGCTTGGGAGTGGCTACACCTTC.

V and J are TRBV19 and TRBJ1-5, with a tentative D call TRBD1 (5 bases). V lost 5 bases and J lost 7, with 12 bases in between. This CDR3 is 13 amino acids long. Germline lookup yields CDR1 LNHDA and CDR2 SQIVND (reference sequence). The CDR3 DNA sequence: TGTGCCAGTAGTTGGGGGGAGAACCAGCCCCAGCATTTT. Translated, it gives CASSWGENQPQHF.